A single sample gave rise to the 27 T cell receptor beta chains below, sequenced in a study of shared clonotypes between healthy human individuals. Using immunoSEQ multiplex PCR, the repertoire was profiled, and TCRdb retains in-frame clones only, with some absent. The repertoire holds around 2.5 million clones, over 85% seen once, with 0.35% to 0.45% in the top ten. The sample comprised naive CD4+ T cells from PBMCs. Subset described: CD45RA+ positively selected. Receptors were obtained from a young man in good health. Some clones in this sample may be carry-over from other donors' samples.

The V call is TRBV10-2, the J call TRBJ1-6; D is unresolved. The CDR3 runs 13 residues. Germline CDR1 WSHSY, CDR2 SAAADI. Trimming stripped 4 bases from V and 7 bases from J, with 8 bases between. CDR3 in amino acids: CASSGEGNSPLHF. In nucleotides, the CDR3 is TGCGCCAGCAGTGGGGAAGGGAATTCACCCCTCCACTTT.

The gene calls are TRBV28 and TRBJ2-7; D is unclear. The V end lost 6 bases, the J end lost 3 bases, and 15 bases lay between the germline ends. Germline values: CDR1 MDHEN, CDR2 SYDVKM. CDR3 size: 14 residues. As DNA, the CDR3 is TGTGCCAGCAGCCTCCCAGGTTCCGACTACGAGCAGTACTTC. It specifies CASSLPGSDYEQYF.

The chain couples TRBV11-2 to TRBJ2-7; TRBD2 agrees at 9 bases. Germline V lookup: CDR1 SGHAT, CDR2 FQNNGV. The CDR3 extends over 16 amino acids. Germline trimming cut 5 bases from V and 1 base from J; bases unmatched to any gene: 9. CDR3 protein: CASSLPSGGTSYEQYF. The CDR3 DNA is TGTGCCAGCAGCCTGCCGAGCGGGGGGACATCCTACGAGCAGTACTTC.

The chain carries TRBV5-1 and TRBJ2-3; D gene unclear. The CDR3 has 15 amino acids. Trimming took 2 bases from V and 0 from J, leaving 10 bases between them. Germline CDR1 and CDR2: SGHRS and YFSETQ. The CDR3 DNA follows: TGCGCCAGCAGCTTTTCCCGAAGAAGCACAGATACGCAGTATTTT. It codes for CASSFSRRSTDTQYF.

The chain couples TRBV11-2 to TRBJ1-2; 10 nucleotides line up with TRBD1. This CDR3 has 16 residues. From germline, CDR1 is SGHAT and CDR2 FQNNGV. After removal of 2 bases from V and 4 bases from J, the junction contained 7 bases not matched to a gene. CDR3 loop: CASSLTGTGAPYGYTF. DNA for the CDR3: TGTGCCAGCAGCTTAACCGGGACAGGGGCACCCTATGGCTACACCTTC.

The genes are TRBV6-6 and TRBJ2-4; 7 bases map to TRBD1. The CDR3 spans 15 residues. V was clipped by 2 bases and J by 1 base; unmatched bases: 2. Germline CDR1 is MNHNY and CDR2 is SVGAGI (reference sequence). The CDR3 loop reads CASSYEQGAKNIQYF. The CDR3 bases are TGTGCCAGCAGTTACGAACAGGGGGCCAAAAACATTCAGTACTTC.

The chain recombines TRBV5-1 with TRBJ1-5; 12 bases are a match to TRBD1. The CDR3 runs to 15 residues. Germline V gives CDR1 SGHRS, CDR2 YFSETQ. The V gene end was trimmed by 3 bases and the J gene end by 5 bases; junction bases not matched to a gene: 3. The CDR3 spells CASSWGQGADQPQHF. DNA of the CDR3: TGCGCCAGCAGCTGGGGACAGGGGGCTGATCAGCCCCAGCATTTT.

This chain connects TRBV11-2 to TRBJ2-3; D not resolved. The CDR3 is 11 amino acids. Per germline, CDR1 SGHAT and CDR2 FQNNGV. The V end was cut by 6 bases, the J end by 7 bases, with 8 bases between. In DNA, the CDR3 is TGTGCCAGCAGTTCTACCCATACGCAGTATTTT. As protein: CASSSTHTQYF.

CDR3 coding DNA: TGTGCCAGCAGGGGGATCAGGTACGAGCAGTACTTC. This gives the protein CASRGIRYEQYF. V usage is TRBV2 and J usage is TRBJ2-7; D gene unclear. Germline V gene data show CDR1 as SNHLY and CDR2 as FYNNEI. Trimming removed 6 bases at V and 4 bases at J, with 10 bases between. The CDR3 runs 12 residues.

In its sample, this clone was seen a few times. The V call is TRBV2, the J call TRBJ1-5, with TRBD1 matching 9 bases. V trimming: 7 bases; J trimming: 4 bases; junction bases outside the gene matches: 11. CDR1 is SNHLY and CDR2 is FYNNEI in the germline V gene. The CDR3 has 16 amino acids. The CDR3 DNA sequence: TGTGCCAGCAAGAAGGGGACAGGGATGGGGAATCAGCCCCAGCATTTT. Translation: CASKKGTGMGNQPQHF.

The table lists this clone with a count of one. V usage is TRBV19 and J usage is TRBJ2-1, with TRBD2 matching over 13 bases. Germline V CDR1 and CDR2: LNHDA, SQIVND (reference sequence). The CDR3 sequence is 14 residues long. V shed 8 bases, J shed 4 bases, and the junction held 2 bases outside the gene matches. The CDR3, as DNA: TGTGCCAGTGAGACTAGCGGGGGGTACAATGAGCAGTTCTTC. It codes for CASETSGGYNEQFF. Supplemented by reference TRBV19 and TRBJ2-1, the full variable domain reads DGGITQSPKYLFRKEGQNVTLSCEQNLNHDAMYWYRQDPGQGLRLIYYSQIVNDFQKGDIAEGYSVSREKKESFPLTVTSAQKNPTAFYLCASETSGGYNEQFFGPGTRLTVL.

CDR3 amino acids: CASAPGTMNTEAFF. For the CDR3, the DNA is TGTGCCAGCGCCCCCGGGACCATGAACACTGAAGCTTTCTTT. The rearrangement uses TRBV6-5 and TRBJ1-1; D might be TRBD1 (5 bases). Per germline, CDR1 MNHEY and CDR2 SVGAGI. V was clipped by 8 bases and J by 0 bases, with 13 bases between them. The CDR3 covers 14 residues.

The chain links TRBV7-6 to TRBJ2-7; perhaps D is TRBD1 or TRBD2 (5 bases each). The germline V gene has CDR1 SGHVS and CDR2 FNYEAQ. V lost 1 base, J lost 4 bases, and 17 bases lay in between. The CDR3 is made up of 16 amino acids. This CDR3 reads CASSLGPRGPGYEQYF. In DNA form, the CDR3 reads TGTGCCAGCAGCTTAGGACCAAGGGGTCCGGGATACGAGCAGTACTTC. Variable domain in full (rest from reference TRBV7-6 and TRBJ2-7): GAGVSQSPRYKVTKRGQDVALRCDPISGHVSLYWYRQALGQGPEFLTYFNYEAQQDKSGLPNDRFSAERPEGSISTLTIQRTEQRDSAMYRCASSLGPRGPGYEQYFGPGTRLTVT.

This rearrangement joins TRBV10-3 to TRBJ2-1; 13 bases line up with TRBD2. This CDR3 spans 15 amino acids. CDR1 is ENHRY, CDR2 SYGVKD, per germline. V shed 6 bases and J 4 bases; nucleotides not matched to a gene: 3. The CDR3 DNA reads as TGTGCCATCAGAGGGACTAGCGGGAAGTACAATGAGCAGTTCTTC. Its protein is CAIRGTSGKYNEQFF.

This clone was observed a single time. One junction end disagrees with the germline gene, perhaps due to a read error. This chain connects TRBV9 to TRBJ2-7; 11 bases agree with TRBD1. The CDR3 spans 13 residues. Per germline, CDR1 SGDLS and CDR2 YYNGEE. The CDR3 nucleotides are TGCGAGCCCCAGGACAGGGGGCGAGACGAGCAGTACTTC. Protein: CEPQDRGRDEQYF.

As DNA, the CDR3 is TGTGCCAGCGTTCAGGAGTATGAGCAGTTCTTC. This sequence encodes CASVQEYEQFF. The chain is built from TRBV18 and TRBJ2-1; no firm D call. Between the trimmed V and J ends, which lost 8 bases and 8 bases, there was a span of 10 bases. From germline, CDR1 is KGHSH and CDR2 LQKENI. The CDR3 length is 11 residues. Based on the CDR3 plus reference TRBV18 and TRBJ2-1, the full variable domain is NAGVMQNPRHLVRRRGQEARLRCSPMKGHSHVYWYRQLPEEGLKFMVYLQKENIIDESGMPKERFSAEFPKEGPSILRIQQVVRGDSAAYFCASVQEYEQFFGPGTRLTVL.

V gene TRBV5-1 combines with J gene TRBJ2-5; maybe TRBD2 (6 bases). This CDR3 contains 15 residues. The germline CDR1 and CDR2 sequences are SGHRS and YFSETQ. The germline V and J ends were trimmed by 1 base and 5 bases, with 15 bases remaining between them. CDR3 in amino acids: CASSLSVGGGETQYF. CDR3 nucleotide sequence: TGCGCCAGCAGCTTGTCAGTCGGTGGGGGGGAGACCCAGTACTTC.

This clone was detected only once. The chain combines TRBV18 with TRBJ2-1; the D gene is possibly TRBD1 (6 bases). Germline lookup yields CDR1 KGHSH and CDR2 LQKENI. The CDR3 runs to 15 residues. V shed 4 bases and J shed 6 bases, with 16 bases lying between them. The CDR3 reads CASSQTGTTVNEQFF. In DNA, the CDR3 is TGTGCCAGCTCACAAACCGGGACAACCGTCAATGAGCAGTTCTTC.

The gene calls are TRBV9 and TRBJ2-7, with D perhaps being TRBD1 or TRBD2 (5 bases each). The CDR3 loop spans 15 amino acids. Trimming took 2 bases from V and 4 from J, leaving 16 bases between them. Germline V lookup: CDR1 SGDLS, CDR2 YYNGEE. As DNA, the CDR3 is TGTGCCAGCAGCGTTCTGGGGGTCGGTCCATACGAGCAGTACTTC. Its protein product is CASSVLGVGPYEQYF.

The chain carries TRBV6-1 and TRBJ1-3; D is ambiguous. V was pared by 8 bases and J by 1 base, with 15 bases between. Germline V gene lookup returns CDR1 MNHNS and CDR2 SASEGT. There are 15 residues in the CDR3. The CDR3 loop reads CASRVDGSSGNTIYF. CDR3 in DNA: TGTGCCAGCCGGGTAGACGGATCATCTGGAAACACCATATATTTT.

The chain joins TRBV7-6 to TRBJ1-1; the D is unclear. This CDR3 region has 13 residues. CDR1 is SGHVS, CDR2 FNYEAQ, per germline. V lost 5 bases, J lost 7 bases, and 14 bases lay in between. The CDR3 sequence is CASSPRESHEAFF. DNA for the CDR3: TGTGCCAGCAGCCCGAGGGAGTCCCATGAAGCTTTCTTT. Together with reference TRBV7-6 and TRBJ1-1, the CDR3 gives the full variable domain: GAGVSQSPRYKVTKRGQDVALRCDPISGHVSLYWYRQALGQGPEFLTYFNYEAQQDKSGLPNDRFSAERPEGSISTLTIQRTEQRDSAMYRCASSPRESHEAFFGQGTRLTVV.

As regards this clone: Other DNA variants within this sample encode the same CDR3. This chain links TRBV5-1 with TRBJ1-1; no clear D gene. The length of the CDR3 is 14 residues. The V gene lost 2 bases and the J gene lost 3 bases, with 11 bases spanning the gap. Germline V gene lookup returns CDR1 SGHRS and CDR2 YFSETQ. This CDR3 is CASSLEGWDTEAFF. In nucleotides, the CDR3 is TGCGCCAGCAGCTTAGAGGGTTGGGACACTGAAGCTTTCTTT. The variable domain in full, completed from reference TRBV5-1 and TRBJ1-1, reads KAGVTQTPRYLIKTRGQQVTLSCSPISGHRSVSWYQQTPGQGLQFLFEYFSETQRNKGNFPGRFSGRQFSNSRSEMNVSTLELGDSALYLCASSLEGWDTEAFFGQGTRLTVV.

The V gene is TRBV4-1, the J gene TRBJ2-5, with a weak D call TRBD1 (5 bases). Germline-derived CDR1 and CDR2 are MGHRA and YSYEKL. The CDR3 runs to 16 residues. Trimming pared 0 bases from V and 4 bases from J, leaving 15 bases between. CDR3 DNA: TGCGCCAGCAGCCAAGATCTGGGGCCCCGAAGAGAGACCCAGTACTTC. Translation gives CASSQDLGPRRETQYF.

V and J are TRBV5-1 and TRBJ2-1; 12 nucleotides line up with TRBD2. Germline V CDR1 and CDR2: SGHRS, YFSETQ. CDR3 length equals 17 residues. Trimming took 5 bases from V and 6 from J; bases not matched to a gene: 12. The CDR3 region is CASSSSALAGGSNEQFF. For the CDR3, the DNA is TGCGCCAGCAGTTCCTCGGCCCTAGCGGGAGGGTCCAATGAGCAGTTCTTC.

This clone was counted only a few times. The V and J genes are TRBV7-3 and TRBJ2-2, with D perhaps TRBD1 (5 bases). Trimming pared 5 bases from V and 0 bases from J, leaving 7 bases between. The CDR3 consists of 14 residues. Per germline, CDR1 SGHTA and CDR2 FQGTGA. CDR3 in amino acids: CASSRQPNTGELFF. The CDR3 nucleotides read TGTGCCAGCAGCAGACAGCCGAACACCGGGGAGCTGTTTTTT.

The chain's CDR3 is CASSSLGWGPSGRAGSKNIQYF. DNA for the CDR3: TGTGCCAGCAGCAGCTTGGGGTGGGGGCCTAGCGGGAGGGCCGGTTCCAAAAACATTCAGTACTTC. The V gene is TRBV13, the J gene TRBJ2-4; TRBD2 matches at 12 bases. This CDR3 contains 22 residues. The V gene's germline CDR1 is PRHDT and CDR2 FYEKMQ (reference sequence). V shed 5 bases and J 2 bases; nucleotides not matched to a gene: 22.

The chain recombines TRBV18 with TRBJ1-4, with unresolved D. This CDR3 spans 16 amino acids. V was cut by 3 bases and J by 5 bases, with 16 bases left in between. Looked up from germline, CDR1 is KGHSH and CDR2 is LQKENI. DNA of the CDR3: TGTGCCAGCTCACCCCGGCGGTATCAAACAAATGAAAAACTGTTTTTT. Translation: CASSPRRYQTNEKLFF.